This T cell receptor beta chain was found in a study of monozygotic twins with inflammatory bowel disease. Germline V lookup: CDR1 MGHRA, CDR2 YSYEKL. CDR3 length: 16 residues. About this clonotype: Antigen specificity is unknown.

Study-level results: IBD-affected twins scored below their healthy co-twins in TCRbeta diversity (inverse Simpson).

TCRdb reprocessed the 5' RACE reads, keeping one entry per CDR3 protein, no DNA. The specimen's table records some 450,000 distinct CDR3 sequences. The sequencing input was blood. The receptor was derived from a human donor with ulcerative colitis or Crohn's disease, or a healthy co-twin of an affected twin (not recorded which). The rearrangement uses TRBV4-1 and TRBJ1-5; TCRdb reports TRBD1, a call that lacks DNA to check it against. CDR3 sequence reads: CASSQDTGTINQPQHF.